A single sample is the source of the 25 T cell receptor beta chains below, sequenced in a study of cytomegalovirus exposure and HLA in healthy donors. PCR employed 60 Vbeta and 13 Jbeta primers. The assay was immunoSEQ multiplex PCR, and TCRdb's table has in-frame clones only and misses some. The sample gives about 190,000 clones, around 67% of which show up once; approximately 3.1% is in the top ten. The sample comprised PBMCs. The receptor source for this set is a woman aged 30 to 39 in good health and CMV-seropositive.

V and J are TRBV28 and TRBJ2-5; 7 bases are shared with TRBD2. Judging by the DNA end, TRBJ2-7 fits better; the J call may be wrong. Germline CDR1 and CDR2: MDHEN and SYDVKM. The CDR3 sequence is 15 residues long. DNA of the CDR3: TGTGCCAGCAGTTGGTGGGAGGGTTCAACCTACGAGCAGTACTTC. Its translation is CASSWWEGSTYEQYF.

The chain recombines TRBV10-2 with TRBJ2-4; no definite D call. CDR3 length: 13 residues. V was cut by 2 bases and J by 7 bases, with 9 bases left in between. CDR1 and CDR2 (germline): WSHSY, SAAADI. CDR3 residues: CASSERSGNIQYF. The CDR3 coding sequence is TGCGCCAGCAGTGAGCGGAGTGGGAACATTCAGTACTTC.

J is TRBJ2-2 and V is TRBV27, with 7 bases identical to TRBD2. The CDR3 spans 17 residues. The germline gives CDR1 MNHEY, CDR2 SMNVEV (reference sequence). The V segment lost 7 bases and the J segment 1 base; nucleotides outside the gene matches: 12. DNA of the CDR3: TGTGCCAGCACTCCCGGGGGGTTGGAGTTGAACACCGGGGAGCTGTTTTTT. Its protein is CASTPGGLELNTGELFF.

The chain recombines TRBV6-4 with TRBJ1-5, with D unclear. CDR1 and CDR2 from the germline V gene are MRHNA and SNTAGT. The V end was cut by 0 bases, the J end by 1 base, with 7 bases between. The CDR3 is 15 amino acids. CDR3 amino acids: CASSDSAGSNQPQHF. The CDR3 DNA sequence: TGTGCCAGCAGTGACTCCGCGGGCAGCAATCAGCCCCAGCATTTT.

The chain links TRBV19 to TRBJ1-5, with 9 bases that match TRBD1. The ends lost 3 bases at V and 6 bases at J; junction bases unmatched: 0. The CDR3 spans 13 residues. Germline-derived CDR1 and CDR2 are LNHDA and SQIVND (reference sequence). CDR3 residues: CASSMTGGQPQHF. The DNA for the CDR3 is TGTGCCAGTAGTATGACAGGGGGTCAGCCCCAGCATTTT.

The V and J genes are TRBV6-5 and TRBJ1-6, with 10 bases that match TRBD1. Germline values: CDR1 MNHEY, CDR2 SVGAGI. V dropped 7 bases and J dropped 9; count of bases not matched to a gene: 9. The CDR3 spans 15 residues. The CDR3 protein is CASTRTGTGVSPLHF. In DNA, the CDR3 is TGTGCCAGCACCCGAACCGGGACAGGGGTTTCACCCCTCCACTTT.

On this clone itself: The germline gene is not matched at one end of the junction; a read error may be the cause. The chain has TRBV27 and TRBJ2-7; possibly TRBD2 for D (5 bases). CDR1 and CDR2 (germline): MNHEY, SMNVEV (reference sequence). The length of the CDR3 is 17 residues. For the CDR3, the DNA is TGTACCAGCAAGGCGGGTGCAACCCGCAGGCCTTCCTACGAGCAGTACTTC. Translating gives CTSKAGATRRPSYEQYF.

The rearrangement joins TRBV5-5 to TRBJ1-5; tentative D call: TRBD1 (6 bases). This CDR3 contains 15 residues. V was clipped by 1 base and J by 4 bases, with 12 bases between them. Per the germline V gene, CDR1 is SGHKS and CDR2 is YYEKEE (reference sequence). CDR3 region: CASSLFEQGNQPQHF. DNA for the CDR3: TGTGCCAGCAGCTTGTTTGAACAGGGTAATCAGCCCCAGCATTTT. Full variable domain (missing parts from reference TRBV5-5 and TRBJ1-5): DAGVTQSPTHLIKTRGQQVTLRCSPISGHKSVSWYQQVLGQGPQFIFQYYEKEERGRGNFPDRFSARQFPNYSSELNVNALLLGDSALYLCASSLFEQGNQPQHFGDGTRLSIL.

V gene TRBV11-3 combines with J gene TRBJ1-1; D is possibly TRBD1 (5 bases). V lost 8 bases, J lost 1 base, and 11 bases lay in between. The CDR3 spans 13 residues. Germline CDR1 SGHNT, CDR2 YENEEA. The CDR3 is CASRAGPNTEAFF. CDR3 bases: TGTGCCAGCCGCGCAGGGCCGAACACTGAAGCTTTCTTT.

V is TRBV23-1 and J is TRBJ2-7; 8 nucleotides align to TRBD2. TRBV23-1 is filed as an ORF, its function uncertain. Trimming at V came to 3 bases and at J to 4 bases, leaving 8 bases not matched to a gene. The CDR3 loop spans 15 amino acids. CDR3 amino acids: CASSQRLAPRYEQYF. CDR3 nucleotide sequence: TGCGCCAGCAGTCAGAGACTAGCGCCGCGGTACGAGCAGTACTTC.

The rearrangement uses TRBV9 and TRBJ2-2, with 7 bases identical to TRBD1. This CDR3 is built from 16 residues. The V segment lost 2 bases and the J segment 0 bases; nucleotides outside the gene matches: 4. CDR1 is SGDLS and CDR2 is YYNGEE in the germline V gene. The CDR3, as DNA: TGTGCCAGCAGCGTCAGGACAGGTGCGAACACCGGGGAGCTGTTTTTT. Its protein product is CASSVRTGANTGELFF.

This sequence joins TRBV11-2 and TRBJ1-1; D is ambiguous. CDR3 size: 14 residues. V lost 4 bases and J 1 base, leaving 10 bases between the germline ends. In germline, CDR1 is SGHAT, CDR2 FQNNGV. CDR3 amino acids: CASSSGLGNTEAFF. The CDR3 nucleotides read TGTGCCAGCAGCTCCGGACTCGGGAACACTGAAGCTTTCTTT.

The chain combines TRBV6-5 with TRBJ1-3; TRBD1 is a possible D gene (6 bases). Germline V CDR1 and CDR2: MNHEY, SVGAGI. V dropped 2 bases and J dropped 2 bases, with 13 bases sitting between them. This CDR3 region has 16 residues. This CDR3 is CASSYRWGGPGNTIYF. The CDR3 nucleotides read TGTGCCAGCAGTTACAGGTGGGGGGGCCCTGGAAACACCATATATTTT.

Here the CDR3 reads CASSSRTGASQETQYF. The CDR3 DNA sequence: TGTGCCAGCAGCTCCCGGACAGGGGCCTCACAAGAGACCCAGTACTTC. This chain uses TRBV7-9 with TRBJ2-5; 9 positions match TRBD1. The junction had 8 bases not matched to a gene; V was cut back by 4 bases and J by 2 bases. Germline V CDR1 and CDR2: SEHNR, FQNEAQ (reference sequence). This CDR3 spans 16 amino acids. The variable domain in full, completed from reference TRBV7-9 and TRBJ2-5, reads DTGVSQNPRHKITKRGQNVTFRCDPISEHNRLYWYRQTLGQGPEFLTYFQNEAQLEKSRLLSDRFSAERPKGSFSTLEIQRTEQGDSAMYLCASSSRTGASQETQYFGPGTRLLVL.

The J gene is TRBJ1-5, the V gene TRBV6-1; D is uncertain. The CDR3 runs to 15 residues. Trimming cost V 4 bases and J 4 bases, with 14 bases left between them. Germline values: CDR1 MNHNS, CDR2 SASEGT. The CDR3 sequence: CASSVGQLPNQPQHF. The CDR3 DNA sequence: TGTGCCAGCAGTGTTGGGCAGCTACCTAATCAGCCCCAGCATTTT.

The chain joins TRBV10-3 to TRBJ1-1; 7 nucleotides line up with TRBD1. After removal of 7 bases from V and 5 bases from J, the junction contained 7 bases not matched to a gene. Germline CDR1 reads ENHRY; CDR2 reads SYGVKD. There are 13 residues in the CDR3. As DNA, the CDR3 is TGTGCCATCAACAGGGGAAGTGAGACTGAAGCTTTCTTT. This gives the protein CAINRGSETEAFF.

In this sample, this clone turned up a few times. The genes are TRBV6-5 and TRBJ1-3; D remains ambiguous. The CDR3 consists of 14 residues. V was shortened by 2 bases and J by 1 base, with 6 bases between the two germline ends. CDR1 MNHEY and CDR2 SVGAGI come from the germline V gene. CDR3 bases: TGTGCCAGCAGTTACGGAGCATCTGGAAACACCATATATTTT. Protein: CASSYGASGNTIYF.

This chain connects TRBV18 to TRBJ2-7; perhaps TRBD2 as D (5 bases). The germline V gene has CDR1 KGHSH and CDR2 LQKENI. The CDR3 runs 12 residues. Trimming stripped 6 bases from V and 5 bases from J, with 11 bases between. The CDR3 DNA reads as TGTGCCAGCTCCCCGACGAGGGACGAGCAGTACTTC. It codes for CASSPTRDEQYF. Drawing the rest from reference TRBV18 and TRBJ2-7, the complete variable domain is NAGVMQNPRHLVRRRGQEARLRCSPMKGHSHVYWYRQLPEEGLKFMVYLQKENIIDESGMPKERFSAEFPKEGPSILRIQQVVRGDSAAYFCASSPTRDEQYFGPGTRLTVT.

This clone was recorded a few times. This sequence joins TRBV14 and TRBJ2-7, with 9 bases fitting TRBD1. The trim removed 1 base at V and 3 bases at J, leaving 1 base unmatched. This CDR3 comprises 14 residues. Germline V CDR1 and CDR2: SGHDN, FVKESK. The CDR3 here is CASSQVDRGYEQYF. The CDR3 DNA reads TGTGCCAGCAGCCAAGTGGACAGGGGCTACGAGCAGTACTTC.

This sequence joins TRBV4-2 and TRBJ2-3; D gene ambiguous. This CDR3 is built from 16 residues. Germline CDR1 and CDR2: LGHNA and YNFKEQ. The V end was cut by 0 bases, the J end by 2 bases, with 12 bases between. This CDR3 reads CASSQDRILVTDTQYF. In DNA form, the CDR3 reads TGTGCCAGCAGCCAAGATAGGATCCTAGTCACAGATACGCAGTATTTT.

V and J are TRBV28 and TRBJ2-7, with a possible D match to TRBD2 (6 bases). The germline V gene has CDR1 MDHEN and CDR2 SYDVKM. The CDR3 length is 12 residues. With 6 bases removed from V and 2 bases from J, the gap between germline ends came to 8 bases. CDR3 loop: CASRPGAYEQYF. The CDR3 DNA follows: TGTGCCAGCAGACCGGGGGCCTACGAGCAGTACTTC. The whole variable domain, remainder taken from reference TRBV28 and TRBJ2-7, is DVKVTQSSRYLVKRTGEKVFLECVQDMDHENMFWYRQDPGLGLRLIYFSYDVKMKEKGDIPEGYSVSREKKERFSLILESASTNQTSMYLCASRPGAYEQYFGPGTRLTVT.

The chain has TRBV5-4 and TRBJ2-3; 14 bases map to TRBD2. The CDR3 extends over 18 amino acids. V shed 3 bases, J shed 3 bases, and the junction held 9 bases outside the gene matches. In germline, CDR1 is SGHNT, CDR2 YYREEE (reference sequence). CDR3 bases: TGTGCCAGCAGCTCGACCGGGACTAGCGGGAGTTGGACAGATACGCAGTATTTT. Translation gives CASSSTGTSGSWTDTQYF.

The rearrangement links TRBV2 to TRBJ2-7; TRBD2 agrees at 7 bases. This CDR3 is built from 15 residues. Per the germline V gene, CDR1 is SNHLY and CDR2 is FYNNEI. V shed 8 bases and J 3 bases; nucleotides not matched to a gene: 13. CDR3 region: CASSDMGGRGYEQYF. As DNA, the CDR3 is TGTGCCAGCTCGGATATGGGAGGGAGAGGCTACGAGCAGTACTTC.

The chain couples TRBV5-1 to TRBJ1-3; TRBD1 agrees at 9 bases. CDR3 size: 17 residues. The V gene end was trimmed by 4 bases and the J gene end by 0 bases; junction bases not matched to a gene: 8. Germline V gene lookup returns CDR1 SGHRS and CDR2 YFSETQ. The CDR3 loop is CASSRGTGPSSGNTIYF. CDR3 DNA sequence: TGCGCCAGCAGCAGAGGGACAGGGCCGAGCTCTGGAAACACCATATATTTT.

This chain connects TRBV2 to TRBJ2-2, with 10 bases aligning to TRBD2. J lost 7 bases, V lost 3 bases, and 8 bases had no gene match. Germline CDR1 is SNHLY and CDR2 is FYNNEI. The CDR3 is 16 amino acids. The CDR3 here is CASSDGLAGEVGELFF. In DNA, the CDR3 is TGTGCCAGCAGTGATGGCCTAGCGGGAGAGGTCGGGGAGCTGTTTTTT.